This T cell receptor beta chain was identified in a study of shared clonotypes between healthy human individuals. Across the study: A couple of women and a few men aged 18 to 49 made up the donors.

V was pared by 0 bases and J by 5 bases, with 5 bases between. The CDR3 totals 13 residues. Germline lookup yields CDR1 SGHRS and CDR2 YFSETQ. This clone was recorded once. Some clones are missing from TCRdb's copy, which holds only in-frame ones; the method was immunoSEQ multiplex PCR. The repertoire includes about 2.4 million clones, over 85% of them detected once, and 0.36% sits in the top ten. The rearrangement joins TRBV5-1 to TRBJ1-4; D uncertain. This TCR came from a man between 18 and 29 years old in good health. Some clones in this sample may be carry-over from other donors' samples. Sequenced input: naive CD4+ T cells from PBMCs. Sample subset: CD45RA+ positively selected. The CDR3 DNA reads TGCGCCAGCAGCTTGGGGAAAAATGAAAAACTGTTTTTT. Translation gives CASSLGKNEKLFF.